Listed here are 8 T cell receptor beta chains from one sample, sequenced in a study of cytomegalovirus exposure and HLA in healthy donors. PCR employed 60 Vbeta and 13 Jbeta primers. The method was immunoSEQ multiplex PCR; TCRdb's version includes in-frame clones alone and lacks a portion of them. The data show some 120,000 clones, around three quarters seen once. Sequenced material: PBMCs. These receptor sequences come from a female donor in good health and CMV-seronegative.

The chain uses TRBV9 and TRBJ1-5; D might be TRBD1 (5 bases). Trimming shortened V by 7 bases and J by 1 base, and 12 bases separated the two germline ends. In germline, CDR1 is SGDLS, CDR2 YYNGEE. CDR3 length: 14 amino acids. CDR3 nucleotide sequence: TGTGCCAGCGGGGGGGGGACCAGCAATCAGCCCCAGCATTTT. Encoded protein: CASGGGTSNQPQHF.

The genes are TRBV19 and TRBJ1-4, with 8 positions matching TRBD1. V shed 5 bases, J shed 8 bases, and the junction held 4 bases outside the gene matches. Germline-derived CDR1 and CDR2 are LNHDA and SQIVND (reference sequence). The CDR3 spans 13 residues. This CDR3 reads CASSGQGGEKLFF. CDR3 bases: TGTGCCAGTAGTGGACAGGGAGGGGAAAAACTGTTTTTT.

V usage is TRBV9 and J usage is TRBJ1-6; possible D gene TRBD1, 5 bases. From germline, CDR1 is SGDLS and CDR2 YYNGEE. The CDR3 is made up of 14 amino acids. Trimming took off 0 bases at V and 9 bases at J, with 10 bases between the two ends. This CDR3 reads CASSVAGSGSPLHF. In DNA form, the CDR3 reads TGTGCCAGCAGCGTAGCAGGGTCAGGTTCACCCCTCCACTTT.

The chain joins TRBV5-4 to TRBJ2-7, with D possibly matching TRBD2 (6 bases). V was shortened by 5 bases and J by 2 bases, with 14 bases between the two germline ends. Germline-derived CDR1 and CDR2 are SGHNT and YYREEE (reference sequence). CDR3 length: 14 residues. As DNA, the CDR3 is TGTGCCAGCAGTAGGGTCGGGAGTCCCTACGAGCAGTACTTC. It translates to CASSRVGSPYEQYF.

The rearrangement links TRBV7-9 to TRBJ1-4, with 8 nucleotides matching TRBD1. V lost 0 bases and J lost 5; bases outside the gene matches: 5. Per germline, CDR1 SEHNR and CDR2 FQNEAQ (reference sequence). This CDR3 spans 16 amino acids. CDR3 loop: CASSLASTGANEKLFF. The CDR3 DNA is TGTGCCAGCAGCTTAGCCTCGACAGGGGCCAATGAAAAACTGTTTTTT.

This sequence joins TRBV15 and TRBJ2-1; the D gene is possibly TRBD2 (5 bases). Germline V gene sequence: CDR1 LNHNV, CDR2 YYDKDF (reference sequence). The CDR3 runs to 13 residues. Trimming removed 5 bases at V and 14 bases at J, with 19 bases between. CDR3 DNA sequence: TGTGCCACCAGCTCCGAAACTCTAGCTAATAAGTTCTTC. It encodes CATSSETLANKFF.

Comments on this clone: The junction departs from the called germline gene at one end, perhaps through a read error. The V gene is TRBV7-9, the J gene TRBJ1-1; D remains unclear. The CDR3 covers 12 residues. Germline CDR1 and CDR2: SEHNR and FQNEAQ (reference sequence). The CDR3 DNA reads TGTTCCAGCAGCTTAGGCTTCTATGAAGCTTTCTTT. It encodes CSSSLGFYEAFF. Full variable domain (outside the CDR3, taken from reference TRBV7-9 and TRBJ1-1): DTGVSQNPRHKITKRGQNVTFRCDPISEHNRLYWYRQTLGQGPEFLTYFQNEAQLEKSRLLSDRFSAERPKGSFSTLEIQRTEQGDSAMYLCSSSLGFYEAFFGQGTRLTVV.

V is TRBV10-1 and J is TRBJ2-3, with D perhaps matching TRBD2 (7 bases). The CDR3 length is 13 residues. Trimming removed 5 bases from V and 3 bases from J, with 9 bases in between. Per the germline V gene, CDR1 is WNHNN and CDR2 is SYGVQD (reference sequence). CDR3 residues: CASSRGGTDTQYF. CDR3 nucleotide sequence: TGCGCCAGCAGTAGGGGGGGGACAGATACGCAGTATTTT.